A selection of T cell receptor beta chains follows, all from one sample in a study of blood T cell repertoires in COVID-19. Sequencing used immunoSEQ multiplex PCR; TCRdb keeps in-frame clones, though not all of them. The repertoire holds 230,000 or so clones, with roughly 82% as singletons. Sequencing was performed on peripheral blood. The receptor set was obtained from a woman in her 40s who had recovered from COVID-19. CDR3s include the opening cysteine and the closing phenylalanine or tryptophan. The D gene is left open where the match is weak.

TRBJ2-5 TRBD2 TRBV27 CASSLRVGGAQYF
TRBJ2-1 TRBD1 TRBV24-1 CATSGTGSYNEQFF
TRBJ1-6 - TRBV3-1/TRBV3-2 CASSHITETRPGDSPLHF
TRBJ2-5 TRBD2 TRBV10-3 CAISESQGLGRETQYF
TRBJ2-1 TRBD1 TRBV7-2 CASSLTTGGFDNEQFF
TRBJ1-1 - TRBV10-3 CAISPGVTEAFF
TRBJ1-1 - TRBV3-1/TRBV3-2 CASRLNTEAFF
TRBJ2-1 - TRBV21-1 CASTYGVAASYNEQFF
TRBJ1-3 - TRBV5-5 CASSLPNSGNTIYF
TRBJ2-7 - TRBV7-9 CASSLENAQVRF
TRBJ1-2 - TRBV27 CASSPNTNYGYTF
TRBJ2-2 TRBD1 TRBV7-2 CASSLWDRASGELFF
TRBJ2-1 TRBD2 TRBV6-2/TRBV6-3 CASSSPYSGGYNEQFF
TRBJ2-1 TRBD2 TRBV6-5 CASSPGLAQKNEQFF